These 29 T cell receptor beta chains share one sample of origin, sequenced in a study of T cells after yellow fever vaccination (dated by TCRdb to about 2019). Taken with the paper, the label for treatment or condition translates to: live attenuated yellow fever vaccine strain. The protocol used for the library was 5' RACE. The instrument given in TCRdb is Illumina HiSeq 2500. The raw public reads went through TCRdb reprocessing: fastp at Q25, MiXCR clone calling, in-frame beta chains kept. When rows share a CDR3 protein, they turn into one entry using the most common DNA and genes. The sample profile shows hundreds of thousands of distinct CDR3 sequences; 6.2% of them were found once. The leading ten clones occupy about 15% of the sample. The sample in question was PBMCs, obtained 5 days after the yellow fever booster vaccination. Receptor source: a man younger than 40 who received the YFV17D yellow fever vaccine.

This clonotype was counted ten times or more. The rearrangement uses TRBV12-3 or TRBV12-4 and TRBJ2-3; 10 bases align to TRBD2. The CDR3 has 15 residues. J lost 0 bases, V lost 4 bases, and 1 base had no gene match. The CDR3 region is CASSSLAGSTDTQYF. CDR3 nucleotides: TGTGCCAGCAGTTCACTAGCGGGGAGCACAGATACGCAGTATTTT.

This clonotype was counted ten times or more. The chain is built from TRBV6-5 and TRBJ2-5; TRBD1 matches 10 bases. J gave up 5 bases and V 0 bases, and 9 bases lay outside the gene matches. CDR3 length: 17 amino acids. Germline V gene data show CDR1 as MNHEY and CDR2 as SVGAGI. CDR3 DNA: TGTGCCAGCAGTTACTCGAACTGGGACAGGGGACGGGAGACCCAGTACTTC. Its protein product is CASSYSNWDRGRETQYF.

The chain combines TRBV20-1 with TRBJ2-5, with D unresolved. V lost 2 bases, J lost 5 bases, and 12 bases lay in between. The CDR3 spans 13 residues. CDR1 is DFQATT and CDR2 is SNEGSKA in the germline V gene (reference sequence). This chain's CDR3 is CSARIAPVETQYF. Here the CDR3 DNA reads TGCAGTGCTAGAATAGCTCCGGTCGAGACCCAGTACTTC.

There are many counts of this clonotype. The chain is built from TRBV7-2 and TRBJ1-5; D is ambiguous. The germline gives CDR1 SGHTA, CDR2 FQGNSA. This CDR3 spans 13 amino acids. The V end was cut by 5 bases, the J end by 5 bases, with 10 bases between. The CDR3 region has the DNA TGTGCCAGCAGCCCCGGACGCGATCAGCCCCAGCATTTT. Its translation: CASSPGRDQPQHF.

This rearrangement joins TRBV6-5 to TRBJ2-2; 11 bases map to TRBD2. V lost 0 bases and J lost 5; bases outside the gene matches: 11. Germline V gene lookup returns CDR1 MNHEY and CDR2 SVGAGI. The CDR3 extends over 19 amino acids. This CDR3 is CASSYSMVVAGGLTGELFF. The DNA for the CDR3 is TGTGCCAGCAGTTACTCGATGGTGGTAGCGGGAGGGTTAACCGGGGAGCTGTTTTTT.

This clonotype was found many times. The rearrangement joins TRBV14 to TRBJ2-2; D not certain. CDR3 length: 14 residues. Trimming removed 4 bases at V and 5 bases at J, with 11 bases between. The germline CDR1 and CDR2 sequences are SGHDN and FVKESK. This CDR3 reads CASSPRIGTGELFF. As DNA, the CDR3 is TGTGCCAGCAGCCCGCGGATCGGGACCGGGGAGCTGTTTTTT.

This chain links TRBV5-1 with TRBJ1-3, with unresolved D. V was trimmed by 1 base and J by 1 base, leaving 6 bases between them. The germline gives CDR1 SGHRS, CDR2 YFSETQ. The CDR3 is 14 residues long. The CDR3 protein is CASSLSDSGNTIYF. CDR3 sequence (DNA): TGCGCCAGCAGCTTGAGCGATTCTGGAAACACCATATATTTT. Filled out from reference TRBV5-1 and TRBJ1-3, the complete variable domain reads KAGVTQTPRYLIKTRGQQVTLSCSPISGHRSVSWYQQTPGQGLQFLFEYFSETQRNKGNFPGRFSGRQFSNSRSEMNVSTLELGDSALYLCASSLSDSGNTIYFGEGSWLTVV.

This clonotype was counted only a few times. J is TRBJ2-4 and V is TRBV7-2, with a possible D match to TRBD1 (6 bases). Trimming stripped 1 base from V and 4 bases from J, with 14 bases between. CDR1 SGHTA and CDR2 FQGNSA come from the germline V gene. This CDR3 is built from 16 residues. The CDR3 DNA reads as TGTGCCAGCAGCTTAGTAGCAGGGGCCGCAAAAAACATTCAGTACTTC. Translated: CASSLVAGAAKNIQYF.

This clonotype was found many times. This chain joins TRBV4-3 and TRBJ2-4, with TRBD1 identical over 9 bases. Germline V gene sequence: CDR1 LGHNA, CDR2 YSLEER. This CDR3 is 18 amino acids long. Germline trimming cut 4 bases from V and 9 bases from J; bases unmatched to any gene: 19. The CDR3 reads CASSRGTGTGTLKGIQYF. CDR3 DNA sequence: TGCGCCAGCAGCCGGGGAACCGGGACAGGGACGTTGAAGGGCATTCAGTACTTC.

This clonotype was counted at least ten times. The chain recombines TRBV20-1 with TRBJ2-1; 7 nucleotides line up with TRBD2. Germline loops: CDR1 DFQATT, CDR2 SNEGSKA (reference sequence). This CDR3 region has 14 residues. J lost 10 bases, V lost 3 bases, and 12 bases had no gene match. The CDR3 sequence is CSARFPSGLGEQFF. CDR3 nucleotide sequence: TGCAGTGCTAGGTTCCCTAGCGGTCTCGGAGAGCAGTTCTTC.

In this sample, this clonotype turned up a few times. The chain links TRBV20-1 to TRBJ2-3, with 7 bases fitting TRBD2. Per the germline V gene, CDR1 is DFQATT and CDR2 is SNEGSKA (reference sequence). The trim removed 0 bases at V and 6 bases at J, leaving 15 bases unmatched. The CDR3 is made up of 17 amino acids. CDR3 region: CSARDRGTIVVGDTQYF. DNA of the CDR3: TGCAGTGCTAGAGATCGAGGGACTATAGTCGTCGGTGATACGCAGTATTTT.

The J gene is TRBJ1-1, the V gene TRBV5-1; possible D gene TRBD1, 5 bases. The CDR3 has 15 residues. CDR1 and CDR2 from the germline V gene are SGHRS and YFSETQ. The V end was cut by 3 bases, the J end by 1 base, with 13 bases between. CDR3 in amino acids: CASSSSGLGNTEAFF. The CDR3 nucleotides are TGCGCCAGCAGCTCTTCGGGGCTGGGGAACACTGAAGCTTTCTTT.

This clonotype showed up just a few times. The rearrangement links TRBV5-1 to TRBJ2-5; the D call may be TRBD1 or TRBD2 (5 bases each). Trimming left V 4 bases short and J 4 bases short, with 17 bases between. Germline V gene sequence: CDR1 SGHRS, CDR2 YFSETQ. This CDR3 is built from 15 residues. The CDR3 sequence: CASSPGGPGLETQYF. The CDR3 DNA is TGCGCCAGCAGCCCTGGGGGTCCCGGCTTAGAGACCCAGTACTTC. The complete variable domain, with remaining parts taken from reference TRBV5-1 and TRBJ2-5, reads KAGVTQTPRYLIKTRGQQVTLSCSPISGHRSVSWYQQTPGQGLQFLFEYFSETQRNKGNFPGRFSGRQFSNSRSEMNVSTLELGDSALYLCASSPGGPGLETQYFGPGTRLLVL.

This clonotype was seen ten or more times. V gene TRBV4-3 combines with J gene TRBJ2-7, with TRBD2 identical over 7 bases. Germline V gene sequence: CDR1 LGHNA, CDR2 YSLEER. This CDR3 is built from 15 residues. V trimming: 0 bases; J trimming: 6 bases; junction bases outside the gene matches: 8. CDR3 protein: CASSQDGGDSGEQYF. CDR3 sequence (DNA): TGCGCCAGCAGCCAAGATGGGGGGGACTCTGGCGAGCAGTACTTC.

This clonotype was counted ten times or more. V is TRBV12-3 or TRBV12-4 and J is TRBJ2-5, with 7 nucleotides matching TRBD2. The CDR3 runs to 14 residues. V shed 1 base, J shed 9 bases, and the junction held 8 bases outside the gene matches. CDR3: CASSLEGLPQAQYF. CDR3 nucleotides: TGTGCCAGCAGTTTAGAGGGACTACCCCAGGCCCAGTACTTC.

This clonotype has more than one count but fewer than ten. In DNA form, the CDR3 reads TGCAGTGCTAGAGGACAGGGGGATGAGCAGTTCTTC. Amino acid sequence: CSARGQGDEQFF. The chain recombines TRBV20-1 with TRBJ2-1; 9 positions match TRBD1. Trimming cost V 1 base and J 8 bases; bases outside gene matches: 0. CDR3 length: 12 residues. CDR1 is DFQATT and CDR2 is SNEGSKA in the germline V gene (reference sequence).

The chain joins TRBV11-2 to TRBJ1-4; 9 bases align to TRBD1. CDR1 and CDR2 from the germline V gene are SGHAT and FQNNGV. This CDR3 is 14 amino acids long. Trimming cost V 4 bases and J 8 bases; bases outside gene matches: 5. The CDR3 reads CASSSTGGNEKLFF. The CDR3 region has the DNA TGTGCCAGCAGCTCGACAGGGGGGAACGAAAAACTGTTTTTT.

This clonotype was observed at least ten times. This chain joins TRBV7-2 and TRBJ2-3; D unclear. The CDR3 is 15 amino acids. Deletions cut 6 bases from V and 0 bases from J, with 13 bases between. Germline loops: CDR1 SGHTA, CDR2 FQGNSA. CDR3: CASSQQSPSTDTQYF. The CDR3, as DNA: TGTGCCAGCAGTCAACAGAGCCCTAGCACAGATACGCAGTATTTT.

The rearrangement uses TRBV5-4 and TRBJ2-2; D remains unclear. The germline gives CDR1 SGHNT, CDR2 YYREEE (reference sequence). The CDR3 is 17 amino acids. V lost 3 bases, J lost 7 bases, and 22 bases lay in between. The CDR3 here is CASSSPTQLVVGGELFF. In DNA, the CDR3 is TGTGCCAGCAGCTCACCGACTCAATTGGTCGTGGGCGGGGAGCTGTTTTTT. Using reference TRBV5-4 and TRBJ2-2 for the parts outside the CDR3, the full variable domain is ETGVTQSPTHLIKTRGQQVTLRCSSQSGHNTVSWYQQALGQGPQFIFQYYREEENGRGNFPPRFSGLQFPNYSSELNVNALELDDSALYLCASSSPTQLVVGGELFFGEGSRLTVL.

This clonotype appeared a few times. V and J are TRBV7-9 and TRBJ1-6; tentative D call: TRBD1 (5 bases). The germline gives CDR1 SEHNR, CDR2 FQNEAQ (reference sequence). The CDR3 covers 15 residues. The ends were cut back, 1 base at V and 7 bases at J, with 11 bases in the middle. CDR3 nucleotide sequence: TGTGCCAGCAGCTTAGTTGGGGGATACAATTCACCCCTCCACTTT. Encoded protein: CASSLVGGYNSPLHF.

Ten or more counts support this clonotype. The gene calls are TRBV6-2 or TRBV6-3 and TRBJ2-5; 8 bases line up with TRBD1. There are 15 residues in the CDR3. V gave up 5 bases and J gave up 3 bases; unmatched junction bases: 8. Per germline, CDR1 MNHEY and CDR2 SVGEGT. The CDR3 bases are TGTGCCAGCAGTCGCAGGGGGCCAATGGAAGAGACCCAGTACTTC. This gives the protein CASSRRGPMEETQYF.

This clonotype turned up a few times. This chain uses TRBV20-1 with TRBJ2-1; 7 bases align to TRBD2. The CDR3 length is 16 residues. The germline V gene encodes CDR1 DFQATT and CDR2 SNEGSKA (reference sequence). V gave up 5 bases and J gave up 6 bases; unmatched junction bases: 16. The CDR3 loop reads CSALLRGLVLGNEQFF. CDR3 DNA sequence: TGCAGTGCTCTCCTGCGAGGACTAGTTTTAGGCAATGAGCAGTTCTTC.

Many counts were recorded for this clonotype. The chain links TRBV7-2 to TRBJ2-7; 8 bases are shared with TRBD1. This CDR3 is 15 amino acids long. With V trimmed by 6 bases and J by 5 bases, 12 bases remained unmatched. Germline assignment: CDR1 SGHTA and CDR2 FQGNSA. CDR3 bases: TGTGCCAGCAGAGATGTATGGACAGGGTCCGACGAGCAGTACTTC. As protein: CASRDVWTGSDEQYF.

The rearrangement joins TRBV7-2 to TRBJ1-6; 8 positions match TRBD1. After removal of 3 bases from V and 0 bases from J, the junction contained 4 bases not matched to a gene. The CDR3 extends over 17 amino acids. Germline CDR1 SGHTA, CDR2 FQGNSA. The chain's CDR3 is CASSFLGQGSYNSPLHF. The CDR3, as DNA: TGTGCCAGCAGCTTCCTTGGACAGGGCTCCTATAATTCACCCCTCCACTTT. Filled out from reference TRBV7-2 and TRBJ1-6, the complete variable domain reads GAGVSQSPSNKVTEKGKDVELRCDPISGHTALYWYRQSLGQGLEFLIYFQGNSAPDKSGLPSDRFSAERTGGSVSTLTIQRTQQEDSAVYLCASSFLGQGSYNSPLHFGNGTRLTVT.

This clonotype was seen repeatedly, ten times or more. The J gene is TRBJ2-1, the V gene TRBV6-2 or TRBV6-3, with 8 positions matching TRBD2. There are 16 residues in the CDR3. V dropped 6 bases and J dropped 0; count of bases not matched to a gene: 7. Per the germline V gene, CDR1 is MNHEY and CDR2 is SVGEGT. The CDR3: CASSPGRGGSYNEQFF. Here the CDR3 DNA reads TGTGCCAGCAGCCCGGGTCGGGGGGGCTCCTACAATGAGCAGTTCTTC.

The chain links TRBV7-2 to TRBJ2-1; 8 nucleotides line up with TRBD2. The CDR3 loop spans 15 amino acids. Germline trimming cut 7 bases from V and 9 bases from J; bases unmatched to any gene: 14. The germline V gene has CDR1 SGHTA and CDR2 FQGNSA. CDR3 DNA: TGTGCCAGCAACCTTAATCTGGGACTAGGTTTTGAGCAGTTCTTC. Protein: CASNLNLGLGFEQFF.

This clonotype was counted at least ten times. This chain connects TRBV20-1 to TRBJ2-1; perhaps D is TRBD1 or TRBD2 (6 bases each). CDR1 and CDR2 from the germline V gene are DFQATT and SNEGSKA (reference sequence). CDR3 length equals 15 residues. The V and J ends lost 0 bases and 7 bases respectively, with 16 bases between them. CDR3 DNA sequence: TGCAGTGCTAGAGACCCACGGGGGCGCGGTAATGAGCAGTTCTTC. Translating gives CSARDPRGRGNEQFF.

This clonotype has at least ten counts. The V and J genes are TRBV7-9 and TRBJ2-5; 8 positions agree with TRBD1. The ends lost 3 bases at V and 5 bases at J; junction bases unmatched: 5. Germline lookup yields CDR1 SEHNR and CDR2 FQNEAQ (reference sequence). This CDR3 spans 14 amino acids. The CDR3 spells CASSLWDRRETQYF. The DNA for the CDR3 is TGTGCCAGCAGCTTGTGGGACAGGCGGGAGACCCAGTACTTC.

In this sample, this clonotype turned up a few times. The CDR3 nucleotides are TGTGCCACCAGTGACAGGGGACAGCAAGAGACCCAGTACTTC. Translated, it gives CATSDRGQQETQYF. This chain uses TRBV24-1 with TRBJ2-5; 7 nucleotides agree with TRBD1. The CDR3 sequence is 14 residues long. V shed 4 bases, J shed 2 bases, and the junction held 3 bases outside the gene matches. From germline, CDR1 is KGHDR and CDR2 SFDVKD.